The 24 T cell receptor beta chains reported below all come from one sample, sequenced in a study of shared T cell receptors in the human thymus. This table comes from immunoSEQ multiplex PCR, and its TCRdb copy is limited to in-frame clones, with some not included. The sample lists about 660,000 clones; approximately 89% were seen once. The same sample was also used in a study of human thymus T cells.

The sample comprised thymocytes. These receptors were collected from a boy under three years old with a congenital heart defect.

The V and J genes are TRBV14 and TRBJ2-1, with D possibly matching TRBD2 (6 bases). Deletions cut 0 bases from V and 5 bases from J, with 14 bases between. There are 16 residues in the CDR3. The germline V gene encodes CDR1 SGHDN and CDR2 FVKESK. The CDR3 sequence is CASSQEPAGLDNEQFF. The CDR3 coding sequence is TGTGCCAGCAGCCAAGAGCCAGCGGGTTTAGACAATGAGCAGTTCTTC.

V is TRBV28 and J is TRBJ1-4; 8 bases map to TRBD1. The V segment lost 3 bases and the J segment 5 bases; nucleotides outside the gene matches: 8. Per germline, CDR1 MDHEN and CDR2 SYDVKM. This CDR3 comprises 16 residues. For the CDR3, the DNA is TGTGCCAGCAGTTTTCACGGACAGGGTAGCAATGAAAAACTGTTTTTT. Its translation is CASSFHGQGSNEKLFF.

In nucleotides, the CDR3 is TGCAGCGTTGAATGGGTAGGGGGCAGATTCTCCAGGAACACTGAAGCTTTCTTT. As protein: CSVEWVGGRFSRNTEAFF. The rearrangement joins TRBV29-1 to TRBJ1-1; 7 nucleotides align to TRBD1. Germline CDR1 SQVTM, CDR2 ANQGSEA. J lost 1 base, V lost 2 bases, and 16 bases had no gene match. The CDR3 extends over 18 amino acids.

The chain uses TRBV18 and TRBJ1-2; D gene ambiguous. The V gene lost 3 bases and the J gene lost 4 bases, with 12 bases spanning the gap. The germline V gene encodes CDR1 KGHSH and CDR2 LQKENI. The CDR3 runs to 14 residues. The CDR3 DNA is TGTGCCAGCTCACCGGGAGAGAGACTCTATGGCTACACCTTC. This translates into CASSPGERLYGYTF.

The chain has TRBV4-1 and TRBJ1-4; D is perhaps TRBD1 (6 bases). Germline assignment: CDR1 MGHRA and CDR2 YSYEKL. The V end was cut by 0 bases, the J end by 5 bases, with 10 bases between. CDR3 size: 15 residues. CDR3 in DNA: TGCGCCAGCAGCCAAGATATGCAGGGGAATGAAAAACTGTTTTTT. Its protein is CASSQDMQGNEKLFF.

This clone was detected a few times. The rearrangement uses TRBV30 and TRBJ1-5; 9 positions match TRBD1. The V gene's germline CDR1 is GTSNPN and CDR2 SVGIG (reference sequence). V lost 3 bases, J lost 6 bases, and 9 bases stayed unmatched. There are 15 residues in the CDR3. The CDR3 DNA is TGTGCCTGGAGGGGAGGACAGGGGTCGAGTCAGCCCCAGCATTTT. This translates into CAWRGGQGSSQPQHF.

This chain connects TRBV10-1 to TRBJ2-2; D ambiguous. Germline values: CDR1 WNHNN, CDR2 SYGVQD (reference sequence). The CDR3 runs to 16 residues. V shed 2 bases and J shed 0 bases, with 10 bases lying between them. The CDR3: CASSEGGRPNTGELFF. For the CDR3, the DNA is TGCGCCAGCAGTGAGGGTGGCAGGCCGAACACCGGGGAGCTGTTTTTT.

The genes are TRBV28 and TRBJ2-1, with 10 bases identical to TRBD2. V was pared by 7 bases and J by 8 bases, with 11 bases of the junction left unmatched. The CDR3 contains 15 residues. Germline CDR1 and CDR2: MDHEN and SYDVKM. CDR3 coding DNA: TGTGCCAGCACCATTAAGGCTAGCGGGAGCCATGAGCAGTTCTTC. Translation: CASTIKASGSHEQFF.

This chain links TRBV2 with TRBJ2-5; 12 bases are shared with TRBD2. Trimming cost V 4 bases and J 6 bases; bases outside gene matches: 15. From germline, CDR1 is SNHLY and CDR2 FYNNEI. This CDR3 is built from 18 residues. The CDR3 region is CASSGGPSGRGLVQTQYF. The CDR3, as DNA: TGTGCCAGCAGTGGGGGGCCTAGCGGGAGGGGTCTGGTGCAGACCCAGTACTTC. Full variable domain (rest looked up from reference TRBV2 and TRBJ2-5): EPEVTQTPSHQVTQMGQEVILRCVPISNHLYFYWYRQILGQKVEFLVSFYNNEISEKSEIFDDQFSVERPDGSNFTLKIRSTKLEDSAMYFCASSGGPSGRGLVQTQYFGPGTRLLVL.

The chain combines TRBV13 with TRBJ2-5, with D possibly TRBD2 on 7 matching bases. The CDR3 length is 12 residues. V was cut by 7 bases and J by 3 bases, with 9 bases left in between. CDR1 is PRHDT and CDR2 is FYEKMQ in the germline V gene (reference sequence). DNA of the CDR3: TGTGCCAGCACGGGGGGCGAAGAGACCCAGTACTTC. This gives the protein CASTGGEETQYF.

The V call is TRBV2, the J call TRBJ2-3; D is perhaps TRBD1 (6 bases). Germline values: CDR1 SNHLY, CDR2 FYNNEI. CDR3 length: 14 amino acids. The V end lost 6 bases, the J end lost 0 bases, and 10 bases lay between the germline ends. CDR3 nucleotides: TGTGCCAGCAGGGCCGGACAGAGCACAGATACGCAGTATTTT. It specifies CASRAGQSTDTQYF. Using reference TRBV2 and TRBJ2-3 for the parts outside the CDR3, the full variable domain is EPEVTQTPSHQVTQMGQEVILRCVPISNHLYFYWYRQILGQKVEFLVSFYNNEISEKSEIFDDQFSVERPDGSNFTLKIRSTKLEDSAMYFCASRAGQSTDTQYFGPGTRLTVL.

The chain recombines TRBV5-1 with TRBJ2-5, with D perhaps matching TRBD2 (5 bases). The CDR3 has 12 residues. Per the germline V gene, CDR1 is SGHRS and CDR2 is YFSETQ. Trimming pared 4 bases from V and 5 bases from J, leaving 9 bases between. The CDR3 spells CASSPPGETQYF. Written as DNA, the CDR3 is TGCGCCAGCAGCCCACCGGGGGAGACCCAGTACTTC.

The V gene is TRBV11-1, the J gene TRBJ2-5; 12 nucleotides agree with TRBD2. Trimming took 7 bases from V and 5 from J; bases not matched to a gene: 11. Germline CDR1 reads SGHAT; CDR2 reads FQDESV (reference sequence). The CDR3 covers 16 residues. CDR3 DNA: TGTGCCAGCACCGAACTAGCGGGGGGACCTAGGGAGACCCAGTACTTC. It encodes CASTELAGGPRETQYF. Together with reference TRBV11-1 and TRBJ2-5, the CDR3 gives the full variable domain: EAEVAQSPRYKITEKSQAVAFWCDPISGHATLYWYRQILGQGPELLVQFQDESVVDDSQLPKDRFSAERLKGVDSTLKIQPAELGDSAMYLCASTELAGGPRETQYFGPGTRLLVL.

The CDR3, as DNA: TGTGCCAGCAGCCCCGCCGGGACTAGCGGGGGGTACAATGAGCAGTTCTTC. The encoded protein is CASSPAGTSGGYNEQFF. The chain couples TRBV5-6 to TRBJ2-1, with TRBD2 matching 15 bases. V lost 4 bases to trimming and J lost 4 bases; unmatched junction nucleotides: 6. The CDR3 loop spans 17 amino acids. Germline CDR1 is SGHDT and CDR2 is YYEEEE.

The chain employs TRBV27 and TRBJ2-7, with D uncertain. The CDR3 sequence is 13 residues long. V gave up 1 base and J gave up 4 bases, with 8 bases separating them. Per germline, CDR1 MNHEY and CDR2 SMNVEV (reference sequence). The CDR3 is CASSLFPRYEQYF. The CDR3 region has the DNA TGTGCCAGCAGTTTATTCCCCAGGTACGAGCAGTACTTC.

The J gene is TRBJ1-5, the V gene TRBV7-9, with TRBD1 matching 8 bases. Unmatched junction bases numbered 7, after V lost 5 bases and J lost 4 bases. The V gene's germline CDR1 is SEHNR and CDR2 FQNEAQ (reference sequence). This CDR3 has 15 residues. CDR3 bases: TGTGCCAGCAGCCCCGGGACAGGACAAAATCAGCCCCAGCATTTT. The encoded protein is CASSPGTGQNQPQHF.

The CDR3 loop is CASSPPAAYEQYF. The CDR3 region has the DNA TGTGCCAGCAGCCCACCCGCCGCGTACGAGCAGTACTTC. The rearrangement uses TRBV7-9 and TRBJ2-7; D gene unclear. Germline lookup yields CDR1 SEHNR and CDR2 FQNEAQ (reference sequence). Trimming cost V 5 bases and J 4 bases, with 12 bases left between them. The length of the CDR3 is 13 residues.

The chain couples TRBV2 to TRBJ2-7, with 11 bases aligning to TRBD2. Germline V gives CDR1 SNHLY, CDR2 FYNNEI. The CDR3 totals 16 residues. V lost 3 bases, J lost 0 bases, and 4 bases stayed unmatched. CDR3 nucleotides: TGTGCCAGCAGTGAGCTGACTAGCGGGGTCTCCTACGAGCAGTACTTC. Amino acid sequence: CASSELTSGVSYEQYF. Drawing the rest from reference TRBV2 and TRBJ2-7, the complete variable domain is EPEVTQTPSHQVTQMGQEVILRCVPISNHLYFYWYRQILGQKVEFLVSFYNNEISEKSEIFDDQFSVERPDGSNFTLKIRSTKLEDSAMYFCASSELTSGVSYEQYFGPGTRLTVT.

J is TRBJ2-4 and V is TRBV27; 9 bases are a match to TRBD1. CDR3 size: 17 residues. V shed 4 bases and J 0 bases; nucleotides not matched to a gene: 7. Germline CDR1 and CDR2: MNHEY and SMNVEV (reference sequence). CDR3 sequence reads: CASSSTGGGVAKNIQYF. In nucleotides, the CDR3 is TGTGCCAGCAGTTCGACAGGGGGAGGTGTAGCCAAAAACATTCAGTACTTC.

The chain is built from TRBV27 and TRBJ1-3; 7 nucleotides align to TRBD1. J lost 4 bases, V lost 4 bases, and 7 bases had no gene match. The CDR3 is 15 amino acids. CDR1 is MNHEY and CDR2 is SMNVEV in the germline V gene (reference sequence). CDR3 protein: CASSSSRQGGNTIYF. The CDR3 coding sequence is TGTGCCAGCAGTTCCTCCCGACAGGGAGGAAACACCATATATTTT.

The chain couples TRBV6-1 to TRBJ2-5; TRBD1 matches at 7 bases. The CDR3 contains 13 residues. Per germline, CDR1 MNHNS and CDR2 SASEGT. V lost 5 bases and J lost 3; bases outside the gene matches: 3. This CDR3 is CASSWDREETQYF. In DNA form, the CDR3 reads TGTGCCAGCAGTTGGGACAGAGAAGAGACCCAGTACTTC.

V gene TRBV19 combines with J gene TRBJ2-7; D may be TRBD2 (6 bases). The germline V and J ends were trimmed by 6 bases and 0 bases, with 21 bases remaining between them. The CDR3 runs 17 residues. Per the germline V gene, CDR1 is LNHDA and CDR2 is SQIVND (reference sequence). The CDR3 sequence is CASRTGNGSASSYEQYF. In DNA form, the CDR3 reads TGTGCCAGTAGAACGGGGAACGGGAGCGCTTCCTCCTACGAGCAGTACTTC.

The V and J genes are TRBV28 and TRBJ2-7; the match to TRBD1 covers 8 bases. The CDR3 covers 16 residues. V dropped 4 bases and J dropped 0; count of bases not matched to a gene: 8. Germline V gene data show CDR1 as MDHEN and CDR2 as SYDVKM. CDR3 DNA sequence: TGTGCCAGCAGTTCCATCCGGGACAGGCACTCCTACGAGCAGTACTTC. Protein product: CASSSIRDRHSYEQYF.

The chain uses TRBV29-1 and TRBJ2-5; a possible D gene is TRBD2 (6 bases). V was pared by 5 bases and J by 2 bases, with 12 bases between. This CDR3 comprises 13 residues. Germline V lookup: CDR1 SQVTM, CDR2 ANQGSEA. The CDR3 DNA reads TGCAGCGTTAACTGGAGGGAACAAGAGACCCAGTACTTC. Translation gives CSVNWREQETQYF. Supplemented by reference TRBV29-1 and TRBJ2-5, the full variable domain reads SAVISQKPSRDICQRGTSLTIQCQVDSQVTMMFWYRQQPGQSLTLIATANQGSEATYESGFVIDKFPISRPNLTFSTLTVSNMSPEDSSIYLCSVNWREQETQYFGPGTRLLVL.